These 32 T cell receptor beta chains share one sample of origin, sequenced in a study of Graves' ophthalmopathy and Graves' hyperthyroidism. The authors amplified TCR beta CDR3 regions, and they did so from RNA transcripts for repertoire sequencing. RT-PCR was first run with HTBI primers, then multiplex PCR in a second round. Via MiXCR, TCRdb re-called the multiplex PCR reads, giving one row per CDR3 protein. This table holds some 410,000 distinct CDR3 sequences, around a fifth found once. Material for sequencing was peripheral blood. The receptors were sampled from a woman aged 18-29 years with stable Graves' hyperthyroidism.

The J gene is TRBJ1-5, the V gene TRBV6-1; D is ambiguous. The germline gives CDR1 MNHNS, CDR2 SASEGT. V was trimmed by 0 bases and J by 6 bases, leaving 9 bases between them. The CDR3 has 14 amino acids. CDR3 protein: CASSEAGRSQPQHF. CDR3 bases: TGTGCCAGCAGTGAAGCAGGGAGAAGTCAGCCCCAGCATTTT.

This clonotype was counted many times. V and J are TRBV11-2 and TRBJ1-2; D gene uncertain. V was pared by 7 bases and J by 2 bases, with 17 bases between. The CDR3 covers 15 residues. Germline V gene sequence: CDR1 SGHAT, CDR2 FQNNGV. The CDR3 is CASTITTGPNYGYTF. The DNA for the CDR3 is TGTGCCAGCACCATTACCACCGGCCCCAACTATGGCTACACCTTC.

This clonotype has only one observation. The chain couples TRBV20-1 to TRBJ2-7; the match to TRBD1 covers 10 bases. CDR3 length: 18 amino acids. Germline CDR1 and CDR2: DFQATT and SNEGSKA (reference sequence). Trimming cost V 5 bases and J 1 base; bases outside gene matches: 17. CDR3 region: CSALPTGGIALLSYEQYF. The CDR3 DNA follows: TGCAGTGCTCTTCCGACAGGGGGCATCGCGCTACTTTCCTACGAGCAGTACTTC.

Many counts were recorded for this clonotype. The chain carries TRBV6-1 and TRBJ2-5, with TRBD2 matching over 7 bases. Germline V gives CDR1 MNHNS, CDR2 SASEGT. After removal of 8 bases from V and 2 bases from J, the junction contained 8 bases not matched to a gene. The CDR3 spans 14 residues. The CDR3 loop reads CASEPGLLQETQYF. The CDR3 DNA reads TGTGCCAGCGAGCCGGGACTACTACAAGAGACCCAGTACTTC.

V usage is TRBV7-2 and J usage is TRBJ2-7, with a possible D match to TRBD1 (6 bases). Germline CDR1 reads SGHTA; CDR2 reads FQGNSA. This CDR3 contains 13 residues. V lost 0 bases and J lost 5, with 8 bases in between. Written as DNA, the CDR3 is TGTGCCAGCAGCTTAGCCCCAGGGGACGAGCAGTACTTC. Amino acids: CASSLAPGDEQYF.

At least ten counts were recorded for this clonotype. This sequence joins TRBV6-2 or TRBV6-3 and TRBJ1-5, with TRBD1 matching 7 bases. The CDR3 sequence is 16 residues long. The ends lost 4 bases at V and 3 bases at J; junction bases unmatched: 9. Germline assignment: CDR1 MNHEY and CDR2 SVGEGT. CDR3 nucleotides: TGTGCCAGCAGTTTACTTCCGACAGGGAACAATCAGCCCCAGCATTTT. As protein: CASSLLPTGNNQPQHF.

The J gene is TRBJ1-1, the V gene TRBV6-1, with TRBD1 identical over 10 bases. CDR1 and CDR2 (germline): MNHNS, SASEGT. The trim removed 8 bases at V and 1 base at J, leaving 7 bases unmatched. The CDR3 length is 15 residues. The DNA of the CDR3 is TGTGCCAGCTACGAGGGACAGGGGTCGAACACTGAAGCTTTCTTT. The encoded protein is CASYEGQGSNTEAFF.

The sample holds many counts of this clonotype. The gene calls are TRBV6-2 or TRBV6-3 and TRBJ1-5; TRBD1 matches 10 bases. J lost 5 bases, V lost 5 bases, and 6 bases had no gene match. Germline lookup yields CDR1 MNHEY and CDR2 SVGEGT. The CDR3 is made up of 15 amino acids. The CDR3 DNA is TGTGCCAGCAGTACGACAGGGGGCCGGTATCAGCCCCAGCATTTT. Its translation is CASSTTGGRYQPQHF.

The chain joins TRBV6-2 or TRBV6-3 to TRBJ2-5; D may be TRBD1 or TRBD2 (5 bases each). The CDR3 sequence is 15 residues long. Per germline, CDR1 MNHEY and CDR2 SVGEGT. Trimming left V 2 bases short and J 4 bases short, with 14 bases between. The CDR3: CASSYGGAPTETQYF. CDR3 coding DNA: TGTGCCAGCAGTTACGGGGGAGCCCCCACAGAGACCCAGTACTTC.

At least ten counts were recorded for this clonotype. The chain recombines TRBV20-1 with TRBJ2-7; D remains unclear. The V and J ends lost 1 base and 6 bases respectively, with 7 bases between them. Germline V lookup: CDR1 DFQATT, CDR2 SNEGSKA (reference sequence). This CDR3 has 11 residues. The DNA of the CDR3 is TGCAGTGCTAGAGGGACCCTCGAGCAGTACTTC. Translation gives CSARGTLEQYF.

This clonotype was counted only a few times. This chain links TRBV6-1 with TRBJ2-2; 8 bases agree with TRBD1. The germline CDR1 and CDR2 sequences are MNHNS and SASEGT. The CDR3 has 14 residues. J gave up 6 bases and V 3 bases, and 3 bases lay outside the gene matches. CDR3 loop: CASSDGQGSGELFF. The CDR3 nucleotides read TGTGCCAGCAGTGACGGACAGGGTTCCGGGGAGCTGTTTTTT.

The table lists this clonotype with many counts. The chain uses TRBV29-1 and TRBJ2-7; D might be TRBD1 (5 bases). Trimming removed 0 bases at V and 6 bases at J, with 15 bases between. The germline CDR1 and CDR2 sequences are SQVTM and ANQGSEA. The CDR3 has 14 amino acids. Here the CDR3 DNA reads TGCAGCGTTGAAGACGGCAGGGAATCGGGCGAGCAGTACTTC. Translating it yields CSVEDGRESGEQYF.

For the CDR3, the DNA is TGTGCCAGCAGCTTACGCACGGACACCAACTATGGCTACACCTTC. The encoded protein is CASSLRTDTNYGYTF. The V and J genes are TRBV11-2 and TRBJ1-2; possibly TRBD1 for D (5 bases). V gave up 2 bases and J gave up 2 bases, with 12 bases separating them. The CDR3 totals 15 residues. The germline CDR1 and CDR2 sequences are SGHAT and FQNNGV.

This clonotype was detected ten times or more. The CDR3 region has the DNA TGCAGTGCTAGATCCCCCTTTTCGCGGCCCGCCTACGAGCAGTACTTC. Its translation: CSARSPFSRPAYEQYF. The V and J genes are TRBV20-1 and TRBJ2-7; D ambiguous. V lost 2 bases, J lost 2 bases, and 19 bases lay in between. The length of the CDR3 is 16 residues. The V gene's germline CDR1 is DFQATT and CDR2 SNEGSKA (reference sequence).

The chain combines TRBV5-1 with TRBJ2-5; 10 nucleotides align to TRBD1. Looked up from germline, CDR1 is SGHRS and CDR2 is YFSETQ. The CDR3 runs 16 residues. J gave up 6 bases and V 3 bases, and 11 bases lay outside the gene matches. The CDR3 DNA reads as TGCGCCAGCAGCTCCCCGGGGACAGGGGTTTTCAAGACCCAGTACTTC. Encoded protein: CASSSPGTGVFKTQYF.

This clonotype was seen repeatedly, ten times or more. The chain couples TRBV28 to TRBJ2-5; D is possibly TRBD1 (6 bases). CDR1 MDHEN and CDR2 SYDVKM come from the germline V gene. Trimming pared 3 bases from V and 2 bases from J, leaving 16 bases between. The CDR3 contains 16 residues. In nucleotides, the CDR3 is TGTGCCAGCAGTTTTTTTAGAGTGGACAGACAAGAGACCCAGTACTTC. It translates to CASSFFRVDRQETQYF.

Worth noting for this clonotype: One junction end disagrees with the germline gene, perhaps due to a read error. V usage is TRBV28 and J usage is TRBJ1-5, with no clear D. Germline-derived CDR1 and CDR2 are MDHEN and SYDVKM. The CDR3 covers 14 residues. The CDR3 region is CAYMRAASNQPQHF. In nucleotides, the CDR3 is TGTGCCTATATGCGGGCAGCGAGCAATCAGCCTCAGCATTTT.

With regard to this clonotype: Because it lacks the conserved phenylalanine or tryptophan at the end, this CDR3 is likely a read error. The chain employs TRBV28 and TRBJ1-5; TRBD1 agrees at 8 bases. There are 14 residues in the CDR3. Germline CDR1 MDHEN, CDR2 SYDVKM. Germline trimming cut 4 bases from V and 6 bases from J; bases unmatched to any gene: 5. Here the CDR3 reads CASSSGGAGQPQHL. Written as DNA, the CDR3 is TGTGCCAGCAGTTCAGGGGGCGCAGGTCAGCCCCAGCATCTT.

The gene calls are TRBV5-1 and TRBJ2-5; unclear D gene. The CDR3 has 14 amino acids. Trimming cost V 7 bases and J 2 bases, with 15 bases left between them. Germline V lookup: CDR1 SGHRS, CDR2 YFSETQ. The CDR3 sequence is CASLRHSDQETQYF. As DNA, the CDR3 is TGCGCCAGCCTCAGGCATTCTGATCAAGAGACCCAGTACTTC.

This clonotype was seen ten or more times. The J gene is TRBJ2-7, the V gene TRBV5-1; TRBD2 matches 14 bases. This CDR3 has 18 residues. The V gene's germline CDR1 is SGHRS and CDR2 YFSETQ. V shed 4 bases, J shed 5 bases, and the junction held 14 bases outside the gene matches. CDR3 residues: CASSPGPGTSGSRDEQYF. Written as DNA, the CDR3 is TGCGCCAGCAGCCCGGGCCCCGGGACTAGCGGGAGCCGCGACGAGCAGTACTTC.

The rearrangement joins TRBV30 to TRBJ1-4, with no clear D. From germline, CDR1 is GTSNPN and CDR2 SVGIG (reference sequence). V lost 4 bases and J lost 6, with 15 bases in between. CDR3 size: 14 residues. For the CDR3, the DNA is TGTGCCTGGAACTTTGGCCTGTTTGATGAAAAACTGTTTTTT. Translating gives CAWNFGLFDEKLFF.

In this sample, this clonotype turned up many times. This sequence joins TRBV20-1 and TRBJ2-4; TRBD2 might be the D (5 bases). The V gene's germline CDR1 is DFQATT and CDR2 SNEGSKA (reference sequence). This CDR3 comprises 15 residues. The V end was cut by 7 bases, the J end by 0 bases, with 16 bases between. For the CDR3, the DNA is TGCAGTGTCATAGGGATTGCGGGAGCCAAAAACATTCAGTACTTC. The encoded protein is CSVIGIAGAKNIQYF.

CDR3 bases: TGTGCCTGGAGCCCTCGTACTAGCACAGATACGCAGTATTTT. Translated: CAWSPRTSTDTQYF. The chain uses TRBV30 and TRBJ2-3, with unresolved D. Per the germline V gene, CDR1 is GTSNPN and CDR2 is SVGIG (reference sequence). Trimming stripped 3 bases from V and 0 bases from J, with 10 bases between. The CDR3 spans 14 residues.

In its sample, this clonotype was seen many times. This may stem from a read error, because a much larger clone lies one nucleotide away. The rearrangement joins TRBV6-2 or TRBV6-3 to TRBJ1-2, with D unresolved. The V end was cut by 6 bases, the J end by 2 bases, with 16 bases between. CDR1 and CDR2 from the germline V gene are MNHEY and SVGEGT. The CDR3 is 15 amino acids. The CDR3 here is CASRRARGRNYGYTF. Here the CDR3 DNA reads TGTGCCAGCAGAAGAGCAAGAGGCAGAAACTATGGCTACACCTTC.

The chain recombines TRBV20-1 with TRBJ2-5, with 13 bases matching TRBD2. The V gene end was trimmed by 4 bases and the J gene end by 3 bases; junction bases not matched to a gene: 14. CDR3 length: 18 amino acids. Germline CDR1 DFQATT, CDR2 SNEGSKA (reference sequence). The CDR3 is CSATRRLAGGLLEETQYF. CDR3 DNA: TGCAGTGCTACAAGGAGACTAGCGGGAGGCTTATTAGAAGAGACCCAGTACTTC.

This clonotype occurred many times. The CDR3 DNA reads as TGTGCCAGCCAAATTGGGACTAGAGGGTTTGGGGAGCTGTTTTTT. This encodes CASQIGTRGFGELFF. The chain couples TRBV19 to TRBJ2-2, with 8 nucleotides matching TRBD2. V lost 9 bases, J lost 8 bases, and 14 bases stayed unmatched. Germline assignment: CDR1 LNHDA and CDR2 SQIVND (reference sequence). The CDR3 contains 15 residues.

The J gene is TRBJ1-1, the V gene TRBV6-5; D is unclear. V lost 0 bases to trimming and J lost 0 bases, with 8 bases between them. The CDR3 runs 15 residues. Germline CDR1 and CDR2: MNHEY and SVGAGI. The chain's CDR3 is CASSYSIRVNTEAFF. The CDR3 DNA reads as TGTGCCAGCAGTTACTCGATAAGAGTGAACACTGAAGCTTTCTTT.

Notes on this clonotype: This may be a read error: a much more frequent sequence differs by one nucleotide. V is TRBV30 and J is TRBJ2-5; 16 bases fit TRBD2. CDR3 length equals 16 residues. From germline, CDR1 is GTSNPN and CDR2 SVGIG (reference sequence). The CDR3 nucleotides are TGTGCCTGGAGCGGGGGACTAGCGGGAGGGGTAGAGACCAAGTACTTC. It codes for CAWSGGLAGGVETKYF.

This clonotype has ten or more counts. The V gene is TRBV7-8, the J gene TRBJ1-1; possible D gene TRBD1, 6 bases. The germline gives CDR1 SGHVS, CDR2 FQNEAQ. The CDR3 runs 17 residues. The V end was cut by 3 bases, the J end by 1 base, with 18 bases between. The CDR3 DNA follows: TGTGCCAGCAGCTTTCGGGGGGCTGGCGAGGGGAACACTGAAGCTTTCTTT. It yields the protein CASSFRGAGEGNTEAFF.

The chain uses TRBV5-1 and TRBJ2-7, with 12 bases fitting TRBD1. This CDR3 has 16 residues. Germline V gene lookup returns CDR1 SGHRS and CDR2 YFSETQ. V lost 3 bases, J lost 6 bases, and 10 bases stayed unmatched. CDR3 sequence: CASSWAGQGAKGEQYF. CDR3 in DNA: TGCGCCAGCAGCTGGGCGGGACAGGGGGCAAAGGGCGAGCAGTACTTC.

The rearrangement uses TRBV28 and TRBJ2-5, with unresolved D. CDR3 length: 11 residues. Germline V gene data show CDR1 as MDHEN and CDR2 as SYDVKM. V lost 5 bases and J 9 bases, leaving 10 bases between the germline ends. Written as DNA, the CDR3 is TGTGCCAGCAGTCTTCCGGGTGCCCAGTACTTC. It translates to CASSLPGAQYF.

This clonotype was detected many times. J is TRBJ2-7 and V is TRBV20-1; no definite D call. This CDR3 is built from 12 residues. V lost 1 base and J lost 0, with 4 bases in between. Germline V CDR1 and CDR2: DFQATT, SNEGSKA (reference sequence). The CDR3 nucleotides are TGCAGTGCTAGAGTGAGCTCCTACGAGCAGTACTTC. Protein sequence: CSARVSSYEQYF.